This T cell receptor beta chain originates from a study of cytomegalovirus exposure and HLA in healthy donors. Study-level results: A later analysis showed TCR association rates differing by HLA locus, peaking at DRB1 and lowest at HLA-C.

Each donor was healthy, and each was a bone marrow donor. Notes on this clone: Its antigen is currently unknown.

The junction had 7 bases not matched to a gene; V was cut back by 4 bases and J by 2 bases. This CDR3 contains 15 residues. Germline V gene lookup returns CDR1 SSHAT and CDR2 FNYEAQ (reference sequence). It was with 60 Vbeta and 13 Jbeta primers that the PCR ran. Method: immunoSEQ multiplex PCR; TCRdb's copy keeps in-frame clones and lacks some. This table holds 150,000 to 200,000 clones, roughly 70% found once. The V gene is TRBV7-7, the J gene TRBJ2-5, with 7 bases lining up with TRBD1. Sequences were obtained from PBMCs. This TCR was sampled from a woman aged 45-59 years in good health and CMV-seropositive. Written as DNA, the CDR3 is TGTGCCAGCAGCTCGACAGGGAATCGTCAAGAGACCCAGTACTTC. This gives the protein CASSSTGNRQETQYF.